One sample yielded the 27 T cell receptor beta chains listed below, sequenced in a study of T cells in Graves' hyperthyroidism and ophthalmopathy (dated by TCRdb to about 2019). Library generation was performed with multiplex PCR. The listed sequencing device is Illumina HiSeq 2000. TCR beta CDR3 regions were amplified from RNA transcripts. The first round of RT-PCR for the TCR CDR3 was performed with the HTBI primer set and the Qiagen OneStep RT-PCR kit. Using fastp at Q25 and MiXCR, TCRdb reprocessed the public reads and kept productive beta chains. Each entry is one CDR3 protein sequence, shown with its most common DNA and genes. The sample table records 600,000 or so distinct CDR3 sequences; around 46% of these occur just once. The ten most abundant clones make up 6.5% to 9% of the sample. The source material was peripheral blood or thyroid tissue (not recorded which). These TCRs come from a woman aged 18-35 years with Graves' hyperthyroidism. Donor details come from another sample of the same person, matched by shared clones.

This clonotype was recorded a few times. The DNA of the CDR3 is TGTGCCAGCAGTGAGTATGGCGAAAGCAATCAGCCCCAGCATTTT. Protein product: CASSEYGESNQPQHF. The chain carries TRBV2 and TRBJ1-5, with D hard to call. Between the trimmed V and J ends, which lost 3 bases and 1 base, there was a span of 10 bases. There are 15 residues in the CDR3. CDR1 and CDR2 (germline): SNHLY, FYNNEI.

The chain uses TRBV10-3 and TRBJ2-5; 11 bases match TRBD2. Per germline, CDR1 ENHRY and CDR2 SYGVKD. The CDR3 spans 19 residues. V shed 10 bases, J shed 1 base, and the junction held 20 bases outside the gene matches. CDR3 nucleotides: TGTGCCACTCGACCTAGCGGGCCGACCGGGACTAGCGGCCAAGAGACCCAGTACTTC. Encoded protein: CATRPSGPTGTSGQETQYF.

V usage is TRBV19 and J usage is TRBJ1-1; D not certain. Germline V CDR1 and CDR2: LNHDA, SQIVND (reference sequence). The CDR3 covers 11 residues. The germline V and J ends were trimmed by 8 bases and 3 bases, with 7 bases remaining between them. CDR3 region: CASQRYTEAFF. As DNA, the CDR3 is TGTGCCAGTCAAAGATACACTGAAGCTTTCTTT.

The chain joins TRBV2 to TRBJ1-2, with D hard to call. The CDR3 has 11 residues. Germline loops: CDR1 SNHLY, CDR2 FYNNEI. Between the trimmed V and J ends, which lost 8 bases and 6 bases, there was a span of 10 bases. CDR3 protein: CASWPQDGYTF. DNA for the CDR3: TGTGCCAGCTGGCCCCAGGATGGCTACACCTTC.

On this clonotype: A much larger clone lies a single base off, so this may be a read error. V is TRBV29-1 and J is TRBJ2-6; 8 bases map to TRBD1. The CDR3 has 19 residues. Trimming removed 0 bases from V and 0 bases from J; junction bases left unmatched: 10. The germline gives CDR1 SQVTM, CDR2 ANQGSEA. CDR3 amino acids: CSVEEDRDRSFSGANVLTF. The CDR3 bases are TGCAGCGTTGAAGAAGACCGGGACAGGTCGTTCTCTGGGGCCAACGTCCTGACTTTC.

The table lists this clonotype with a count of one. This chain joins TRBV5-6 and TRBJ1-4; D is unclear. The V end was cut by 2 bases, the J end by 3 bases, with 8 bases between. The germline gives CDR1 SGHDT, CDR2 YYEEEE. The CDR3 consists of 14 residues. The CDR3 sequence: CASSFEFSNEKLFF. DNA of the CDR3: TGTGCCAGCAGCTTTGAGTTTTCTAATGAAAAACTGTTTTTT.

The rearrangement joins TRBV25-1 to TRBJ1-2, with 9 nucleotides matching TRBD1. Trimming cost V 4 bases and J 3 bases; bases outside gene matches: 3. From germline, CDR1 is MGHDK and CDR2 SYGVNS. This CDR3 spans 14 amino acids. CDR3: CASSGRTGDYGYTF. CDR3 bases: TGTGCCAGCAGTGGCCGGACAGGGGACTATGGCTACACCTTC.

As to this clonotype: Mismatch with germline at one junction end may stem from a read error. The CDR3 region is CASSLGPWTGGSYEQYF. DNA of the CDR3: TGCGCCAGCAGCTTGGGTCCCTGGACAGGGGGCTCCTACGAGCAGTACTTC. V and J are TRBV7-2 and TRBJ2-7; the match to TRBD1 covers 10 bases. CDR1 is SGHTA and CDR2 is FQGNSA in the germline V gene. CDR3 length equals 17 residues.

This clonotype was observed a handful of times. J is TRBJ2-5 and V is TRBV7-2; D remains unclear. Trimming stripped 5 bases from V and 5 bases from J, with 21 bases between. CDR1 SGHTA and CDR2 FQGNSA come from the germline V gene. The CDR3 spans 16 residues. In DNA form, the CDR3 reads TGTGCCAGCAGCCTTAGATTCTTGGGCTGGTCGGAGACCCAGTACTTC. Amino acid sequence: CASSLRFLGWSETQYF. The full variable domain, with the rest looked up from reference TRBV7-2 and TRBJ2-5, is GAGVSQSPSNKVTEKGKDVELRCDPISGHTALYWYRQSLGQGLEFLIYFQGNSAPDKSGLPSDRFSAERTGGSVSTLTIQRTQQEDSAVYLCASSLRFLGWSETQYFGPGTRLLVL.

The chain employs TRBV7-9 and TRBJ2-5; TRBD1 is a possible D gene (5 bases). This CDR3 is 14 amino acids long. V gave up 5 bases and J gave up 5 bases, with 15 bases separating them. Germline-derived CDR1 and CDR2 are SEHNR and FQNEAQ (reference sequence). The CDR3 sequence is CASSPTRGEETQYF. CDR3 coding DNA: TGTGCCAGCAGCCCGACAAGGGGTGAGGAGACCCAGTACTTC.

The chain links TRBV7-3 to TRBJ1-1; D gene unclear. This CDR3 comprises 17 residues. V lost 6 bases to trimming and J lost 4 bases, with 24 bases between them. From germline, CDR1 is SGHTA and CDR2 FQGTGA. The CDR3 spells CASSQRHGLRLSTEAFF. As DNA, the CDR3 is TGTGCCAGCAGTCAGAGACACGGCTTACGGTTGAGCACTGAAGCTTTCTTT. Full variable domain (outside the CDR3, taken from reference TRBV7-3 and TRBJ1-1): GAGVSQTPSNKVTEKGKYVELRCDPISGHTALYWYRQSLGQGPEFLIYFQGTGAADDSGLPNDRFFAVRPEGSVSTLKIQRTERGDSAVYLCASSQRHGLRLSTEAFFGQGTRLTVV.

This chain connects TRBV10-2 to TRBJ1-1, with 8 bases fitting TRBD1. The junction had 9 bases not matched to a gene; V was cut back by 0 bases and J by 3 bases. The CDR3 has 17 residues. The V gene's germline CDR1 is WSHSY and CDR2 SAAADI. The CDR3 coding sequence is TGCGCCAGCAGTGAGTCGGAGACAGGGGCCGTCGACACTGAAGCTTTCTTT. It yields the protein CASSESETGAVDTEAFF.

This clonotype was detected ten times or more. The rearrangement joins TRBV29-1 to TRBJ2-5; TRBD1 agrees at 12 bases. Germline V gives CDR1 SQVTM, CDR2 ANQGSEA. The CDR3 loop spans 14 amino acids. The V segment lost 6 bases and the J segment 5 bases; nucleotides outside the gene matches: 7. DNA of the CDR3: TGCAGCGTCCTGGGACAGGGGGCCTATGAGACCCAGTACTTC. Protein: CSVLGQGAYETQYF.

The chain links TRBV9 to TRBJ2-5; D gene uncertain. This CDR3 has 12 residues. The ends were cut back, 4 bases at V and 5 bases at J, with 9 bases in the middle. Looked up from germline, CDR1 is SGDLS and CDR2 is YYNGEE. In DNA form, the CDR3 reads TGTGCCAGCAGCCAAATGGAGGAGACCCAGTACTTC. Translated, it gives CASSQMEETQYF.

This clonotype was observed a handful of times. The genes are TRBV24-1 and TRBJ1-2; possibly TRBD1 for D (6 bases). The CDR3 is 13 amino acids. Looked up from germline, CDR1 is KGHDR and CDR2 is SFDVKD. V lost 11 bases and J 8 bases, leaving 20 bases between the germline ends. The CDR3 here is CASSTGSPYGYTF. CDR3 in DNA: TGTGCCAGCTCTACAGGGTCTCCCTACGGCTACACCTTC.

V is TRBV9 and J is TRBJ1-2, with 11 bases identical to TRBD1. Germline trimming cut 3 bases from V and 4 bases from J; bases unmatched to any gene: 8. CDR3 length equals 16 residues. Germline CDR1 SGDLS, CDR2 YYNGEE. The CDR3 loop is CASSGTGGASGYGYTF. As DNA, the CDR3 is TGTGCCAGCAGCGGGACAGGGGGCGCGTCAGGCTATGGCTACACCTTC.

Remarks on this clonotype: At one end the junction does not follow the germline gene, possibly because of a read error. The chain employs TRBV2 and TRBJ2-7, with no clear D. The CDR3 covers 13 residues. Germline V gene sequence: CDR1 SNHLY, CDR2 FYNNEI. CDR3 amino acids: CANSFLGPYEQYF. CDR3 nucleotide sequence: TGTGCCAACAGTTTTCTGGGTCCCTACGAGCAGTACTTC.

The chain has TRBV29-1 and TRBJ1-5; a weak D match, TRBD1 (6 bases). The CDR3 covers 13 residues. The germline gives CDR1 SQVTM, CDR2 ANQGSEA. V gave up 6 bases and J gave up 4 bases, with 13 bases separating them. The CDR3 spells CSVQQGKNQPQHF. The CDR3 DNA is TGCAGCGTACAACAGGGTAAGAATCAGCCCCAGCATTTT.

This clonotype was detected only a few times. The chain uses TRBV7-2 and TRBJ2-7; 7 nucleotides align to TRBD1. The germline gives CDR1 SGHTA, CDR2 FQGNSA. V lost 5 bases and J lost 2; bases outside the gene matches: 6. The CDR3 covers 14 residues. CDR3 in amino acids: CASSRRQGAYEQYF. DNA for the CDR3: TGTGCCAGCAGCCGCCGGCAGGGGGCCTACGAGCAGTACTTC.

Comment on this clonotype: At one boundary the junction diverges from the germline segment, which might be a read error. The chain has TRBV7-3 and TRBJ2-7; 8 positions agree with TRBD2. Germline loops: CDR1 SGHTA, CDR2 FQGTGA. The CDR3 has 16 amino acids. CDR3 coding DNA: TGCGCCAGCAGCCAGACGACTAGCGTGAGCTCCTACGAGCAGTACTTC. Amino acids: CASSQTTSVSSYEQYF.

This chain joins TRBV20-1 and TRBJ2-7; D is undetermined. From germline, CDR1 is DFQATT and CDR2 SNEGSKA (reference sequence). Trimming pared 3 bases from V and 2 bases from J, leaving 8 bases between. The CDR3 contains 12 residues. CDR3 region: CSARPTPYEQYF. The CDR3 DNA reads as TGCAGTGCTAGGCCCACCCCCTACGAGCAGTACTTC.

The CDR3: CATSDPLTGANVLTF. The CDR3 region has the DNA TGTGCCACCAGTGACCCCCTCACTGGGGCCAACGTCCTGACTTTC. The V call is TRBV24-1, the J call TRBJ2-6; no clear D. CDR3 size: 15 residues. V was trimmed by 4 bases and J by 2 bases, leaving 8 bases between them. Germline CDR1 KGHDR, CDR2 SFDVKD.

The rearrangement links TRBV6-2 or TRBV6-3 to TRBJ1-2; D uncertain. CDR1 and CDR2 from the germline V gene are MNHEY and SVGEGT. The CDR3 sequence is 17 residues long. The V gene lost 0 bases and the J gene lost 4 bases, with 18 bases spanning the gap. The CDR3, as DNA: TGTGCCAGCAGTTACTCGCCCGGGCGGAGGCCCTCCTATGGCTACACCTTC. Its protein is CASSYSPGRRPSYGYTF.

The J gene is TRBJ2-5, the V gene TRBV7-3; D unclear. The CDR3 consists of 12 residues. The germline V gene has CDR1 SGHTA and CDR2 FQGTGA. V dropped 5 bases and J dropped 7 bases, with 11 bases sitting between them. This CDR3 is CASSQVDVTQYF. The CDR3, as DNA: TGTGCCAGCAGCCAAGTGGACGTGACCCAGTACTTC.

This chain connects TRBV7-3 to TRBJ1-4; no clear D. The V and J ends lost 3 bases and 3 bases respectively, with 8 bases between them. Germline V gives CDR1 SGHTA, CDR2 FQGTGA. This CDR3 has 14 amino acids. The CDR3 DNA sequence: TGTGCCAGCAGCTTCACGGAGCCTAATGAAAAACTGTTTTTT. It is translated as CASSFTEPNEKLFF. The entire variable domain, with the rest obtained from reference TRBV7-3 and TRBJ1-4, is as follows: GAGVSQTPSNKVTEKGKYVELRCDPISGHTALYWYRQSLGQGPEFLIYFQGTGAADDSGLPNDRFFAVRPEGSVSTLKIQRTERGDSAVYLCASSFTEPNEKLFFGSGTQLSVL.

This clonotype was recorded many times. J is TRBJ1-5 and V is TRBV10-3; D possibly corresponds to TRBD1 (6 bases). Per germline, CDR1 ENHRY and CDR2 SYGVKD. Deletions cut 8 bases from V and 3 bases from J, with 11 bases between. This CDR3 has 13 residues. CDR3 sequence: CAIAGDVNQPQHF. The CDR3 DNA is TGTGCCATCGCAGGGGACGTCAATCAGCCCCAGCATTTT.

Many counts were recorded for this clonotype. This rearrangement joins TRBV10-3 to TRBJ1-2; the D is unclear. The CDR3 is 15 amino acids. Germline V lookup: CDR1 ENHRY, CDR2 SYGVKD. V lost 2 bases and J 4 bases, leaving 14 bases between the germline ends. CDR3 DNA: TGTGCCATCAGTGAGGGGGTTAGAACAAGCTATGGCTACACCTTC. Its translation is CAISEGVRTSYGYTF.